What follows is one T cell receptor (beta chain) and its context. Antigen unknown. Assay used: immunoSEQ multiplex PCR; TCRdb lists only in-frame clones, some missing. The repertoire consists of roughly 99,000 clones, with approximately 93% occurring once and the leading ten covering roughly 8%. The sample is drawn from a study of T cell responses to AZD1222 COVID-19 vaccine. Study-level points and caveats: Regions 160-218 and 743-854 held dominance among vaccine-associated CD4 TCRs, which spanned spike. The number of AZD1222 recipients seropositive at baseline was only 6 or 7. Scientists sampled the repertoires only once the peak T cell response had passed.

Second doses that came at about 4 or about 12 weeks were put together. V shed 1 base and J shed 2 bases, with 1 base lying between them. The CDR3 is 11 residues long. Germline assignment: CDR1 SGHRS and CDR2 YFSETQ. This chain joins TRBV5-1 and TRBJ2-7; D gene ambiguous. The receptor's source is an adult who received the AZD1222 COVID-19 vaccine. Here the sequenced sample was peripheral blood, taken 28 days after the second AZD1222 dose. The DNA for the CDR3 is TGCGCCAGCAGCTTGACCTACGAGCAGTACTTC. It specifies CASSLTYEQYF.